Described below is a single T cell receptor beta chain sequence and its context. Its antigen remains unidentified. This may arise from a read error, as a much more abundant clone is one base away. This entry comes from a study of shared clonotypes between healthy human individuals. Study-wide points: Among donors, sharing of clonotypes was expected to be affected by sequencing depth. Owing to a small donor count, the genetic and exposure-history diversity represented was limited.

The CDR3 contains 14 residues. Looked up from germline, CDR1 is SNHLY and CDR2 is FYNNEI. V dropped 2 bases and J dropped 4 bases, with 11 bases sitting between them. Samples underwent the assay at deep level. Genomic DNA (from each subset) was split evenly across several immunoSEQ plates. Measured with immunoSEQ multiplex PCR; TCRdb has only the in-frame clones, and not every one. In the table there are roughly 1,100,000 clones, approximately 72% of which are singletons. The chain couples TRBV2 to TRBJ1-1, with D unclear. The sequence derives from a man younger than 35 in good health. Sequenced sample: memory CD4+ T cells sorted from blood. Subset given: CD45RA-negative fraction. CDR3 sequence: CASSEKYMSTEAFF. CDR3 bases: TGTGCCAGCAGTGAAAAGTACATGAGCACTGAAGCTTTCTTT. The whole variable domain, filled in from reference TRBV2 and TRBJ1-1, reads EPEVTQTPSHQVTQMGQEVILRCVPISNHLYFYWYRQILGQKVEFLVSFYNNEISEKSEIFDDQFSVERPDGSNFTLKIRSTKLEDSAMYFCASSEKYMSTEAFFGQGTRLTVV.